This T cell receptor beta chain was recovered during a study of PD-L1 blockade in urothelial cancer. Findings and caveats of the study: Tumor-associated TCR clones expanded more in blood at 3 weeks in patients with durable benefit. Pretreatment TCR clonality in blood, when below the median, was predictive of better survival.

TCRdb's table, derived via immunoSEQ multiplex PCR, lists solely in-frame clones and lacks some. The data contain about 87,000 clones, 84% of them singletons. As regards this clone: Its antigen is unidentified.

Time point indicated: pretreatment peripheral blood. Sequenced material: PBMCs, taken around atezolizumab (anti-PD-L1) treatment. The clonotype was recovered from a man between 60 and 70 years old with urothelial cancer.

The CDR3 DNA is TGTGCCAGCAGGGGGACTAGCACAGATACGCAGTATTTT. Protein sequence: CASRGTSTDTQYF. V is TRBV27 and J is TRBJ2-3; weak D call: TRBD2 (6 bases). V lost 6 bases, J lost 0 bases, and 7 bases lay in between. CDR1 and CDR2 from the germline V gene are MNHEY and SMNVEV (reference sequence). The CDR3 loop spans 13 amino acids.